This is a list of T cell receptor beta chains from one sample in a study of early T cells in non-severe SARS-CoV-2 infection. TCRdb reprocessed the 5' RACE reads via MiXCR and lists one record per CDR3 protein. The sample lists approximately 76,000 distinct CDR3 sequences, over 12% occurring once. Sequencing was carried out using whole blood. These receptors all come from an adult who was a healthcare worker with PCR-confirmed SARS-CoV-2 infection or an uninfected control (not recorded which). Both conserved end residues are part of each CDR3. The D gene is left open where the match is weak. Clone size, where shown, is once, few, many, or a class for clones that have expanded.

CASSVLAGGVYEQYF | TGTGCCAGCAGTGTACTAGCGGGGGGCGTGTACGAGCAGTACTTC | 15 | TRBD2 | TRBJ2-7 | TRBV27 | many
CASSLSDETQYF | TGTGCCAGCAGTTTGAGCGATGAGACCCAGTACTTC | 12 | NA | TRBJ2-5 | TRBV28 | many
CSATDSYEQYF | TGCAGCGCGACCGACAGCTACGAGCAGTACTTC | 11 | NA | TRBJ2-7 | TRBV29-1 | NA
CASSQPTGSNQPQHF | TGCGCCAGCAGCCAGCCGACAGGGAGCAATCAGCCCCAGCATTTT | 15 | TRBD1 | TRBJ1-5 | TRBV4-1 | few
CSALSTSGVTNRNTQYF | TGCAGCGCTCTTTCGACTAGCGGGGTAACCAATAGAAATACGCAGTATTTT | 17 | TRBD2 | TRBJ2-3 | TRBV20-1 | many
CSGAITGELFF | TGCAGCGGCGCGATCACCGGGGAGCTGTTTTTT | 11 | NA | TRBJ2-2 | TRBV29-1 | many
CSASSRRQKETQYF | TGCAGTGCCTCCTCGCGGAGGCAGAAAGAGACCCAGTACTTC | 14 | NA | TRBJ2-5 | TRBV20-1 | many
CASSYRGQSDIQYF | TGTGCCAGCAGTTACAGGGGACAGTCGGACATTCAGTACTTC | 14 | TRBD1 | TRBJ2-4 | TRBV6-6 | many
CSVEDRWSTDTQYF | TGCAGCGTTGAAGATAGATGGAGCACAGATACGCAGTATTTT | 14 | NA | TRBJ2-3 | TRBV29-1 | few
CASSDDSPLHF | TGTGCCAGCAGTGACGACTCACCCCTCCACTTT | 11 | NA | TRBJ1-6 | TRBV2 | few
CASSHRGARPRGEQYF | TGTGCCAGCAGCCACAGGGGCGCCCGACCCCGGGGTGAGCAGTACTTC | 16 | TRBD1 | TRBJ2-7 | TRBV5-5 | few
CASSQPGLASHEQFF | TGTGCCAGCAGCCAGCCGGGACTAGCATCTCATGAGCAGTTCTTC | 15 | TRBD2 | TRBJ2-1 | TRBV7-6 | NA
CASSGTGGTGAYEQYF | TGTGCCAGCAGTGGTACCGGTGGGACAGGGGCCTACGAGCAGTACTTC | 16 | TRBD1 | TRBJ2-7 | TRBV27 | NA
CASSKGFLQTTDTQYF | TGTGCCAGCAGTAAAGGCTTTTTACAGACCACAGATACGCAGTATTTT | 16 | NA | TRBJ2-3 | TRBV6-6 | NA
CASSLLPGLLRTQYF | TGTGCCAGCAGCTTACTTCCCGGACTACTAAGGACCCAGTACTTC | 15 | NA | TRBJ2-5 | TRBV7-2 | NA
CASSVRDNHNEQFF | TGTGCTAGCAGCGTCCGAGACAACCACAATGAGCAGTTCTTC | 14 | NA | TRBJ2-1 | TRBV7-7 | NA
CASSAARGANEKLFF | TGTGCCAGCAGTGCCGCGAGGGGAGCAAATGAAAAACTGTTTTTT | 15 | NA | TRBJ1-4 | TRBV25-1 | NA
CASSRGRGNANTGELFF | TGTGCCAGTAGTAGGGGCCGGGGAAACGCGAACACCGGGGAGCTGTTTTTT | 17 | NA | TRBJ2-2 | TRBV19 | few
CASSYRVNTEAFF | TGTGCCAGCAGTTACAGAGTCAACACTGAAGCTTTCTTT | 13 | NA | TRBJ1-1 | TRBV12-3/TRBV12-4 | NA
CASSRSAYEQYF | TGTGCCAGCAGTCGATCTGCCTACGAGCAGTACTTC | 12 | NA | TRBJ2-7 | TRBV3-1 | NA
CASRRAGAGETQYF | TGTGCCAGTAGACGGGCGGGAGCTGGCGAGACCCAGTACTTC | 14 | TRBD2 | TRBJ2-5 | TRBV19 | many
CASSPSPGPSTEAFF | TGTGCCAGTAGTCCTTCTCCCGGGCCCTCCACTGAAGCTTTCTTT | 15 | NA | TRBJ1-1 | TRBV19 | many
CASSPVQGNEQYF | TGTGCCAGCTCACCGGTACAGGGAAACGAGCAGTACTTC | 13 | NA | TRBJ2-7 | TRBV18 | few
CASSWAGAAPYF | TGTGCCAGCAGTTGGGCCGGGGCAGCCCCGTATTTT | 12 | NA | TRBJ2-3 | TRBV28 | NA
CASSLYADNEQFF | TGTGCCAGTAGCCTCTACGCCGACAATGAGCAGTTCTTC | 13 | NA | TRBJ2-1 | TRBV19 | few
CASANDPRGEQFF | TGTGCCAGCGCAAACGACCCACGGGGCGAGCAGTTCTTC | 13 | NA | TRBJ2-1 | TRBV3-1 | NA
CASSLLSNSGANVLTF | TGTGCCAGCAGCTTGCTTTCAAACTCTGGGGCCAACGTCCTGACTTTC | 16 | NA | TRBJ2-6 | TRBV5-6 | NA
CASRSRGKGEKLFF | TGTGCCAGCAGAAGCAGGGGGAAAGGTGAAAAACTGTTTTTT | 14 | TRBD1 | TRBJ1-4 | TRBV6-5 | many
CASSYSGGGGAKNIQYF | TGTGCCAGCAGTTACAGTGGAGGGGGGGGGGCCAAAAACATTCAGTACTTC | 17 | NA | TRBJ2-4 | TRBV6-5 | few
CASSQPVAYKETQYF | TGTGCCAGCAGCCAACCCGTAGCCTACAAGGAGACCCAGTACTTC | 15 | NA | TRBJ2-5 | TRBV3-1 | NA
CASSSVSSQETQYF | TGTGCCAGCAGCTCGGTGTCGTCTCAAGAGACCCAGTACTTC | 14 | NA | TRBJ2-5 | TRBV7-8 | many